One sample yielded the 17 T cell receptor beta chains listed below, sequenced in a study of tumor-infiltrating lymphocytes in localized non-small cell lung cancer. The assay was immunoSEQ multiplex PCR, and TCRdb's table has in-frame clones only and misses some. In the table there are about 9,600 clones, about three quarters of which are singletons. Sequenced material: uninvolved lung tissue not adjacent to the tumor. All receptors derive from a human donor with non-small cell lung cancer.

This clone was picked up one time. The chain links TRBV5-1 to TRBJ1-6, with 9 bases aligning to TRBD1. The CDR3 consists of 14 residues. Unmatched junction bases numbered 4, after V lost 4 bases and J lost 8 bases. Germline values: CDR1 SGHRS, CDR2 YFSETQ. In DNA, the CDR3 is TGCGCCAGCAGCCCCCGGGACAGGGATTCACCCCTCCACTTT. Translation gives CASSPRDRDSPLHF.

This chain connects TRBV11-2 to TRBJ1-1; 8 bases fit TRBD1. Per germline, CDR1 SGHAT and CDR2 FQNNGV. This CDR3 is built from 13 residues. J lost 6 bases, V lost 3 bases, and 3 bases had no gene match. CDR3 in DNA: TGTGCCAGCAGCTTGCAGGGGGCAGCTGAAGCTTTCTTT. Translated: CASSLQGAAEAFF. The whole variable domain, remainder taken from reference TRBV11-2 and TRBJ1-1, is EAGVAQSPRYKIIEKRQSVAFWCNPISGHATLYWYQQILGQGPKLLIQFQNNGVVDDSQLPKDRFSAERLKGVDSTLKIQPAKLEDSAVYLCASSLQGAAEAFFGQGTRLTVV.

The chain joins TRBV6-1 to TRBJ2-4, with a weak D call TRBD1 (6 bases). The CDR3 consists of 14 residues. Per the germline V gene, CDR1 is MNHNS and CDR2 is SASEGT. V was trimmed by 6 bases and J by 0 bases, leaving 9 bases between them. This chain's CDR3 is CASRLDRAKNIQYF. The CDR3 nucleotides are TGTGCCAGCAGGTTGGACAGAGCCAAAAACATTCAGTACTTC.

The chain employs TRBV5-4 and TRBJ2-5; D not resolved. Trimming took off 0 bases at V and 5 bases at J, with 8 bases between the two ends. Per the germline V gene, CDR1 is SGHNT and CDR2 is YYREEE (reference sequence). The CDR3 runs to 13 residues. CDR3 loop: CASSLATIETQYF. DNA for the CDR3: TGTGCCAGCAGCTTGGCGACGATTGAGACCCAGTACTTC.

This chain joins TRBV6-6 and TRBJ1-5; no clear D. Between the trimmed V and J ends, which lost 7 bases and 4 bases, there was a span of 14 bases. The CDR3 spans 14 residues. Germline loops: CDR1 MNHNY, CDR2 SVGAGI (reference sequence). CDR3 loop: CASTNQQRNQPQHF. CDR3 nucleotide sequence: TGTGCCAGCACCAATCAACAGCGGAATCAGCCCCAGCATTTT.

This clone has just one count. The chain joins TRBV2 to TRBJ2-1; 8 bases match TRBD2. CDR3 size: 15 residues. From germline, CDR1 is SNHLY and CDR2 FYNNEI. Losses at the gene ends were 6 bases for V and 6 bases for J; bases not matched to a gene: 10. The CDR3 DNA is TGTGCCAGCAGACTTCAGCGGGAGTTTCCCAATGAGCAGTTCTTC. This sequence encodes CASRLQREFPNEQFF.

In DNA form, the CDR3 reads TGTGCCAGCAGCGACGCCGGGACAATCTATGGCTACACCTTC. Translation: CASSDAGTIYGYTF. The V call is TRBV7-2, the J call TRBJ1-2; TRBD1 might be the D (6 bases). The CDR3 loop spans 14 amino acids. V was shortened by 5 bases and J by 4 bases, with 14 bases between the two germline ends. CDR1 and CDR2 from the germline V gene are SGHTA and FQGNSA.

The chain links TRBV5-1 to TRBJ2-3; 10 bases are a match to TRBD2. Unmatched junction bases numbered 10, after V lost 5 bases and J lost 4 bases. Germline-derived CDR1 and CDR2 are SGHRS and YFSETQ. The CDR3 spans 16 residues. CDR3 sequence: CASSPPLAGAADTQYF. The CDR3 region has the DNA TGCGCCAGCAGTCCTCCTCTAGCGGGAGCGGCAGATACGCAGTATTTT.

This chain uses TRBV27 with TRBJ2-7; no clear D gene. Germline V gene sequence: CDR1 MNHEY, CDR2 SMNVEV (reference sequence). Trimming took 5 bases from V and 6 from J, leaving 17 bases between them. This CDR3 comprises 14 residues. The CDR3 here is CASSAQWERSEQYF. CDR3 DNA: TGTGCCAGCAGTGCCCAGTGGGAACGAAGCGAGCAGTACTTC.

This rearrangement joins TRBV7-9 to TRBJ2-1; D is possibly TRBD2 (5 bases). Germline CDR1 and CDR2: SEHNR and FQNEAQ (reference sequence). Between the trimmed V and J ends, which lost 3 bases and 9 bases, there was a span of 12 bases. The length of the CDR3 is 13 residues. In nucleotides, the CDR3 is TGTGCCAGCAGCTTTAGCGAAAGCGGTGAGCAGTTCTTC. It is translated as CASSFSESGEQFF.

In this sample, this clone turned up once. The chain recombines TRBV6-5 with TRBJ2-1; 13 nucleotides match TRBD2. Germline CDR1 reads MNHEY; CDR2 reads SVGAGI. V gave up 0 bases and J gave up 9 bases; unmatched junction bases: 5. The CDR3 sequence is 16 residues long. CDR3 bases: TGTGCCAGCAGTTACTCGACTAGCGGGGGGCTGGGTGAGCAGTTCTTC. Translation gives CASSYSTSGGLGEQFF.

J is TRBJ2-3 and V is TRBV9; 9 positions agree with TRBD2. The J segment lost 2 bases and the V segment lost 4 bases, leaving 2 bases of the junction unmatched. Germline V CDR1 and CDR2: SGDLS, YYNGEE. The CDR3 is made up of 14 amino acids. CDR3 sequence (DNA): TGTGCCAGCAGCCCTAGCGGGACCACAGATACGCAGTATTTT. This gives the protein CASSPSGTTDTQYF.

The chain employs TRBV25-1 and TRBJ2-2, with 10 bases lining up with TRBD2. Germline trimming cut 4 bases from V and 7 bases from J; bases unmatched to any gene: 6. Per the germline V gene, CDR1 is MGHDK and CDR2 is SYGVNS. This CDR3 contains 15 residues. CDR3 amino acids: CASSVTSGAGGELFF. The CDR3 nucleotides read TGTGCCAGCAGTGTCACTAGCGGGGCCGGCGGGGAGCTGTTTTTT.

The table lists this clone with a count of one. This chain links TRBV19 with TRBJ2-7; 9 positions match TRBD1. Germline loops: CDR1 LNHDA, CDR2 SQIVND (reference sequence). The length of the CDR3 is 15 residues. The V and J ends lost 6 bases and 0 bases, in that order; junction bases with no gene match: 6. The CDR3 reads CASSLKGQGSYEQYF. The CDR3 DNA is TGTGCCAGTAGCCTAAAGGGACAGGGCTCCTACGAGCAGTACTTC.

V and J are TRBV5-1 and TRBJ2-7, with 10 bases aligning to TRBD1. The CDR3 extends over 14 amino acids. Germline CDR1 and CDR2: SGHRS and YFSETQ. V lost 4 bases to trimming and J lost 3 bases; unmatched junction nucleotides: 4. The CDR3 loop reads CASSPGQGFYEQYF. The CDR3 nucleotides are TGCGCCAGCAGCCCGGGACAGGGGTTCTACGAGCAGTACTTC.

This clone is large by share. The V call is TRBV6-6, the J call TRBJ2-5; no reliable D call. V was cut by 6 bases and J by 2 bases, with 10 bases left in between. Germline assignment: CDR1 MNHNY and CDR2 SVGAGI (reference sequence). There are 13 residues in the CDR3. In nucleotides, the CDR3 is TGTGCCAGCAGACGGACGCCGCAAGAGACCCAGTACTTC. Its protein product is CASRRTPQETQYF.

The V and J genes are TRBV19 and TRBJ2-3; 8 bases are shared with TRBD2. Germline CDR1 reads LNHDA; CDR2 reads SQIVND (reference sequence). J gave up 4 bases and V 4 bases, and 7 bases lay outside the gene matches. The CDR3 is made up of 15 amino acids. The CDR3 region is CASSTTPGLADTQYF. CDR3 bases: TGTGCCAGTAGTACTACTCCGGGACTAGCAGATACGCAGTATTTT.